This TCR beta chain appears in the sequencing data of a study of radiotherapy plus CTLA-4 blockade in lung cancer (dated by TCRdb to between 2017 and 2018). Study-wide context: Objective responses occurred in around 20% of enrolled patients, and around 29% achieved disease control. Results the study describes overall, beyond this receptor: The strongest predictors of response, as reported, were early dynamic changes in blood T cell clones along with a rise in serum interferon-beta after radiation. TCR clones derived from tumors expanded in peripheral blood after treatment with radiotherapy and ipilimumab.

Library method: the immunoSEQ multiplex PCR assay. TCRdb carries this immuneACCESS record with in-frame sequences only. Its versions omit some clonotypes, under half of them owing to an unresolved V gene in the studies checked, with the rest unexplained. This sample holds 27,000 or so clones; around 79% were observed only once. The ten biggest clones cover approximately 25% of the sample. A remark on this clone: It lacks a known antigen. No base quality information exists; no much larger clone differs at one position.

Spanning cysteine to phenylalanine, the CDR3 consists of 16 amino acids. The entry retains the CDR3 DNA only, 48 bases that are in frame from base 1. V trim: 5 bases; J trim: 4 bases; unmatched bases: 7. The germline V gene (reference sequence) gives CDR1 as MNHEY and CDR2 as SMNVEV. In this study, focal radiation therapy paired with CTLA-4 blockade (ipilimumab) was tested in patients who had chemo-refractory metastatic non-small-cell lung cancer. Recombination linked TRBV27 to TRBJ2-3; 12 nucleotides in the junction match TRBD2. The TCR was taken from a human donor with non-small cell lung cancer that progressed on radiotherapy plus ipilimumab. The sample was peripheral blood, taken from a patient treated with radiotherapy plus ipilimumab. Here the CDR3 is given as CASSKILAGGPDTQYF. The sequenced DNA: TGTGCCAGCAGTAAAATTCTAGCGGGAGGGCCAGATACGCAGTATTTT.